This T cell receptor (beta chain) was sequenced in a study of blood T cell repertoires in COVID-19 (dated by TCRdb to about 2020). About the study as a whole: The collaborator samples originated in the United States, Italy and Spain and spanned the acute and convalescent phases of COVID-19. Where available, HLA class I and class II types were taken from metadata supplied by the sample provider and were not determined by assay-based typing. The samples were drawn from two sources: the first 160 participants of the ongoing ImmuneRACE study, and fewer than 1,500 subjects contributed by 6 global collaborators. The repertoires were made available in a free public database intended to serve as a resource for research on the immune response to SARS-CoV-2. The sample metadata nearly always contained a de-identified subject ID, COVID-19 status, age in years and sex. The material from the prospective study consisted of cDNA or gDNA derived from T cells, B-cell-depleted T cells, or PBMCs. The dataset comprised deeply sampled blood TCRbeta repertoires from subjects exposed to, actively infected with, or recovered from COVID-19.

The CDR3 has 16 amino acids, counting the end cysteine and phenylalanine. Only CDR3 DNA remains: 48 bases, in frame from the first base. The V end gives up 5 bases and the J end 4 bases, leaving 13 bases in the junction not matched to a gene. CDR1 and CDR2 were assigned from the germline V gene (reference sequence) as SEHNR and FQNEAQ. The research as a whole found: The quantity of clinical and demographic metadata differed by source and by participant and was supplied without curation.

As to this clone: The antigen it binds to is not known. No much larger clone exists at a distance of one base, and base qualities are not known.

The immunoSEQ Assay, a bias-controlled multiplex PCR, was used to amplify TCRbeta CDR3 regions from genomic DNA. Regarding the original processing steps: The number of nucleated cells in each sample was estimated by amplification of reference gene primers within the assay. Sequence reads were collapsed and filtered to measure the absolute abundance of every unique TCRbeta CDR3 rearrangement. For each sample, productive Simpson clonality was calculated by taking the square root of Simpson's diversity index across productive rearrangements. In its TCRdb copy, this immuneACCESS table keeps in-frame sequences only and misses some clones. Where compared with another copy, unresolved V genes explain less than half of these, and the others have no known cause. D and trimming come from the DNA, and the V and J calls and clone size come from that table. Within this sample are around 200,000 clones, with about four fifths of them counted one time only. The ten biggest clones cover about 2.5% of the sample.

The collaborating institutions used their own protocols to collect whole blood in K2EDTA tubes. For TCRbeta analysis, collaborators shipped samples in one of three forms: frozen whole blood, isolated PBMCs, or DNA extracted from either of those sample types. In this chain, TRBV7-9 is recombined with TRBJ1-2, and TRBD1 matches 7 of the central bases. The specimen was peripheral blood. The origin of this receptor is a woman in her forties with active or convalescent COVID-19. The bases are TGTGCCAGCAGCCCCTCCCTCCTACAGGGGACCTATGGCTACACCTTC. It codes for CASSPSLLQGTYGYTF.